This T cell receptor (beta chain) was obtained from a study of shared clonotypes between healthy human individuals (dated by TCRdb to 2020 to 2021). Describing the broader study: A few men and a couple of women, aged 18 to 49 years, made up the cohort. For each donor, three plates each were used for CD4 naive and CD4 memory, two plates were used for CD8 naive, and one plate was used for CD8 memory. Blood TCR repertoires of about five healthy adults were deeply sequenced to estimate repertoire size and the extent of clonotype sharing between individuals. To increase sequencing depth and limit assay-specific biases, TCR repertoire library preparation and sequencing were carried out by different laboratories using diverse techniques. Between about 0.94 and 8.9 billion PBMCs per donor were obtained by leukapheresis. The full study reports these points: Pairwise subsampling indicated that sequencing depth was expected to affect the degree of clonotype sharing among donors. Clonotypes shared by all four sorted-subset donors showed higher generation probabilities than non-shared clonotypes. Larger estimated clonotype richness was generally found for naive subsets than for memory subsets. Because the study included only a small number of donors, the genetic and exposure-history diversity represented was limited. Across a few donors, about 5.2% of naive CD4, roughly 3.4% of naive CD8, approximately 2.5% of memory CD4, and approximately 0.42% of memory CD8 clonotypes were shared. Incomplete sequencing was indicated by rarefaction of sorted-subset datasets, despite the large sequencing depth. Only blood was sampled, and tissue TCR repertoires likely differ from those in blood.

Trimming removed 0 bases from V and 2 bases from J, leaving 10 bases between the germline ends. Taken from cysteine to phenylalanine, the CDR3 has 16 residues. Here the CDR3 DNA is all that survives: 48 bases in frame from base 1. Reading the germline V gene gives CDR1 MGHRA and CDR2 YSYEKL. For the CD8 naive samples, CD45RO-negative cells were positively selected for CCR7, yielding a CD45RA+CCR7+ population from which TemRA cells were excluded. Donors were healthy HIV-negative adults with no recently reported acute infections or vaccinations. Every donor was a Caucasian adult residing in Nashville, Tennessee, USA. Blood was obtained by leukapheresis, after which PBMCs were separated by Ficoll-Histopaque density gradient centrifugation and cryopreserved in liquid nitrogen vapor phase. Analytical flow cytometry was used to check the purity and quantity of every magnetically sorted T cell population. Each sorted fraction had its genomic DNA isolated and then quantified by UV absorbance on a Nanodrop 2000c.

Concerning this clone: The target of this receptor is not known. There are no base qualities to consult, and no much larger clone falls within one base.

Using the deep immunoSEQ assay, multiplex PCR amplified TCR CDR3 regions from genomic DNA. For each cell subset, the extracted genomic DNA was distributed evenly across all wells of several immunoSEQ 96-well plates, and each plate served as one replicate. For sorted subsets, 200 ng of genomic DNA, equivalent to roughly 33,000 T cell genomes, went into each replicate PCR. The purified libraries were quantified using a Qubit 3.0 fluorometer, sized with a Bioanalyzer 2100, and then quantified again using the KAPA Library Quantification kit. Each immunoSEQ 96-well plate was sequenced on its own single-read 150-cycle Illumina NextSeq 550 flow cell. On the authors' methods: The immunoSEQ output contained only junctional sequences without quality scores, so filtering could not match that applied to full-length reads. Sequences were annotated with PyIR, a Python wrapper for IgBLAST v1.9, and V/J genes and CDR3 were assigned using IMGT germline references. Any read was removed if the V/J assignment was weak (E-value above 1e-6), the CDR3 was missing, or the read contained stop codons, out-of-frame junctions, or ambiguous translated residues. V3J clonotypes were defined as sequences sharing the same inferred V gene, J gene, and CDR3 amino acid sequence. Percentage overlap between repertoires was computed as shared unique clonotypes divided by the size of the smaller repertoire. Richness of each repertoire was evaluated using RTK rarefaction, the Chao1 estimator, and Recon v2.1 estimates of unobserved clonotypes. For all TCRbeta clonotypes obtained by the gDNA method from a few donors, generation probabilities were computed with OLGA. Sourced from immuneACCESS, this table was stored by TCRdb with only in-frame sequences that have V and J called. A share of the clones is absent; for the studies checked, an unresolved V gene accounts for under half, and the remainder has no known explanation. V, J and clone size are taken as reported in that table, and D and trimming were inferred from the DNA itself. This sample is represented by about 2 million clones; over 85% of them were singletons. Around 1.2% of the sample is taken by the ten largest.

This TCR was sampled from a man aged 18 to 29 in good health. Material for sequencing was naive CD8+ T cells sorted from blood. What this sample's cell subset or site label stands for: CD45RA+CCR7+. Recombination connected TRBV4-1 to TRBJ1-4; possibly the D gene is TRBD1, per 5 matching bases. The sequence in DNA is TGCGCCAGCAGCCAAGAGGAAGAGGGGACTAATGAAAAACTGTTTTTT. This encodes CASSQEEEGTNEKLFF.